This T cell receptor beta chain originates from a study of cytomegalovirus exposure and HLA in healthy donors. This PCR relied on a set of 60 Vbeta primers and 13 Jbeta primers. Using immunoSEQ multiplex PCR, the repertoire was profiled, and TCRdb retains in-frame clones only, with some absent. Seen here are approximately 170,000 clones, roughly 70% observed once, and the top ten hold 5.4%. Study-level findings and limits: Upon later analysis, HLA-associated TCR beta chains proved more clonally expanded than other, equally common chains. V- and J-gene trimming of TCR beta was linked (in a later analysis) to a missense DCLRE1C variant. CMV serostatus was the sole immune exposure data available.

Only a few counts were recorded for this clone. Antigen: not known. The CDR3 loop spans 12 amino acids. Trimming removed 5 bases from V and 6 bases from J, with 9 bases in between. Germline CDR1 reads SEHNR; CDR2 reads FQNEAQ (reference sequence). Sequencing was performed on PBMCs. The clonotype comes from a woman between 18 and 29 years old in good health and CMV-seropositive. The chain carries TRBV7-9 and TRBJ2-3; D is perhaps TRBD2 (5 bases). In nucleotides, the CDR3 is TGTGCCAGCAGCCCTTGGGAGGATACGCAGTATTTT. It is translated as CASSPWEDTQYF.